This TCR beta chain was sequenced for a study of blood T cell repertoires in COVID-19. Study context: Donors in the United States, Italy and Spain gave samples during acute or convalescent COVID-19. From T cells, B-cell-depleted T cells, or PBMCs came the material, which was cDNA or gDNA.

V gave up 5 bases and J gave up 8 bases; unmatched junction bases: 3. This CDR3 is 13 amino acids long. Method: immunoSEQ multiplex PCR; TCRdb's copy keeps in-frame clones and lacks some. The table records 50,000 or so clones, around 80% of them present only once. This clonotype was obtained from a man aged 65 to 79 with acute or convalescent COVID-19. The sequencing input was peripheral blood. The chain is built from TRBV12-3 or TRBV12-4 and TRBJ2-1, with 10 bases that match TRBD2. The CDR3 DNA follows: TGTGCCAGCAGTAGCGGGAGGGCCTATGAGCAGTTCTTC. As protein: CASSSGRAYEQFF.